The T cell receptor (beta chain) described here comes from a study of spatial heterogeneity in lung cancer. Study context: A consistent excess of beta-chain over alpha-chain sequences was detected. Each unique TCR and UMI combination was seen more than ten times on average in raw reads.

Time point indicated: sample taken at primary tumor resection. Sequencing was performed on whole RNA extracted from tumor and nontumor lung tissue, or from frozen PBMC, and the material was left unsorted. The donors were 55 to 80 patients with non-small cell lung cancer that was early-stage and untreated. This clonotype was seen more than once but under ten times. The presence of a unique molecular identifier marked each TCR cDNA molecule. TCRdb used MiXCR to reprocess the 5' RACE reads, holding one entry per CDR3 protein. The repertoire holds some 2,000 distinct CDR3 sequences, 17% seen once, with around 51% in the top ten. V was pared by 4 bases and J by 7 bases, with 7 bases between. The CDR3 is 11 amino acids. CDR1 and CDR2 from the germline V gene are SEHNR and FQNEAQ (reference sequence).

The sample in question was PBMCs, obtained at surgery. The TCR originated in a male donor with early-stage non-small cell lung cancer. The rearrangement links TRBV7-9 to TRBJ1-1; D is ambiguous. CDR3 nucleotide sequence: TGTGCCAGCAGCTCTTCGAGTGAAGCTTTCTTT. It yields the protein CASSSSSEAFF.